The next 4 T cell receptor beta chains were all read from a single sample in a study of cytomegalovirus exposure and HLA in healthy donors. Researchers ran the PCR with 60 Vbeta and 13 Jbeta primers. The method was immunoSEQ multiplex PCR; TCRdb's version includes in-frame clones alone and lacks a portion of them. The sample holds about 170,000 clones, over 75% seen once. The source material was PBMCs. The receptors stem from a woman between 45 and 65 years old in good health and CMV-seropositive.

For this clone: One end of the junction fails to match germline, which may point to a read error. The chain carries TRBV6-1 and TRBJ2-7; TRBD1 might be the D (5 bases). The CDR3 length is 15 residues. Looked up from germline, CDR1 is MNHNS and CDR2 is SASEGT. In DNA, the CDR3 is TGTGCCAGCAGTGAAGGGCTATTGGGCACAGGTGGTGATGTCTTC. Its translation is CASSEGLLGTGGDVF.

This clone was recorded once. J is TRBJ2-5 and V is TRBV6-5, with TRBD1 matching 11 bases. This CDR3 has 14 amino acids. Germline lookup yields CDR1 MNHEY and CDR2 SVGAGI. Trimming cost V 5 bases and J 5 bases; bases outside gene matches: 4. The CDR3 DNA follows: TGTGCCAGCAGTCCGGACAGGGGGCAGGAGACCCAGTACTTC. Its translation: CASSPDRGQETQYF.

The chain couples TRBV7-2 to TRBJ2-5; TRBD2 might be the D (6 bases). The V end was cut by 0 bases, the J end by 3 bases, with 11 bases between. In germline, CDR1 is SGHTA, CDR2 FQGNSA. This CDR3 comprises 15 residues. CDR3 DNA sequence: TGTGCCAGCAGCTTAGCGCACGGGGGAGAAGAGACCCAGTACTTC. It yields the protein CASSLAHGGEETQYF.

The chain employs TRBV19 and TRBJ1-3; possible D gene TRBD1, 5 bases. CDR3 length equals 15 residues. Between the trimmed V and J ends, which lost 4 bases and 0 bases, there was a span of 10 bases. CDR1 LNHDA and CDR2 SQIVND come from the germline V gene (reference sequence). The CDR3 coding sequence is TGTGCCAGTAGTACCATAGACAGCTCTGGAAACACCATATATTTT. It encodes CASSTIDSSGNTIYF.